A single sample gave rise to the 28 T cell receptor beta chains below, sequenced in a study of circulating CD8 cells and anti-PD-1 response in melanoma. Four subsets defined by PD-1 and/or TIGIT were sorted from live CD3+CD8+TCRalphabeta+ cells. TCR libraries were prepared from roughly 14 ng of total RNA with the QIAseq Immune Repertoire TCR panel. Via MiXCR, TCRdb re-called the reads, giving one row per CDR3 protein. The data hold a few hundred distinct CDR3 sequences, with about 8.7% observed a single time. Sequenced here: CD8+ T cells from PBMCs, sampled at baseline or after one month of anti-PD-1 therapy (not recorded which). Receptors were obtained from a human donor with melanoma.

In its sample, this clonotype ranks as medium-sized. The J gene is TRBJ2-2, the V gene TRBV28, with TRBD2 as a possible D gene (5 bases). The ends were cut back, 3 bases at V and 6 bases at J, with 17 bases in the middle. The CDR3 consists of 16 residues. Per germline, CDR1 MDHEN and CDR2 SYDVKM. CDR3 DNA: TGTGCCAGCAGTTTTGGAGGCGGGCCAGGCGCCGGGGAGCTGTTTTTT. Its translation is CASSFGGGPGAGELFF.

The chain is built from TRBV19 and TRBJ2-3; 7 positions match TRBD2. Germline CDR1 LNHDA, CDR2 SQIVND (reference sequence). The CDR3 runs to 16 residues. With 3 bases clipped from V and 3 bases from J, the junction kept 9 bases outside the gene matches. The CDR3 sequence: CASSIYAGEATDTQYF. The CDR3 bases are TGTGCCAGTAGTATTTACGCGGGAGAGGCGACAGATACGCAGTATTTT.

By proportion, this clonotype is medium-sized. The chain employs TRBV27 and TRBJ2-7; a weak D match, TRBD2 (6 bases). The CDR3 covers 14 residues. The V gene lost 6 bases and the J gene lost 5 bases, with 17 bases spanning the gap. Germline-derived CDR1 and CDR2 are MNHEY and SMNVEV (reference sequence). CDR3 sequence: CASSPGVFGDEQYF. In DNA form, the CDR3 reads TGTGCCAGCAGCCCGGGAGTCTTCGGCGACGAGCAGTACTTC.

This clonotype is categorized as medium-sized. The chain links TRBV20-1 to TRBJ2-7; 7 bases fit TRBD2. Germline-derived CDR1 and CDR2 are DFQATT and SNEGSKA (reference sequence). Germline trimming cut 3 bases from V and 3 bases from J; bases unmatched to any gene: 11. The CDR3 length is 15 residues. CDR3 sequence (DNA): TGCAGTGCTAGGGGTCACCGGGACTATAACTACGAGCAGTACTTC. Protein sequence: CSARGHRDYNYEQYF.

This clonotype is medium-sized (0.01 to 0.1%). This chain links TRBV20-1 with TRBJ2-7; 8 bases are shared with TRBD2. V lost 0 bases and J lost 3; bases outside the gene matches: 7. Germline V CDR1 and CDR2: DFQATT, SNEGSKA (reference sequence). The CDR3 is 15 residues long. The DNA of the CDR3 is TGCAGTGCTAGAGATGTTAGCGGGATAAACTACGAGCAGTACTTC. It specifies CSARDVSGINYEQYF.

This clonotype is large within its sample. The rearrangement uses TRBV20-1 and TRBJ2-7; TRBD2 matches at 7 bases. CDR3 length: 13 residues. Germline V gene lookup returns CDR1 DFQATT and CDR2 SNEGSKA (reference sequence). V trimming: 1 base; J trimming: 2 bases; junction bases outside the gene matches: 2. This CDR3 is CSARGLAPYEQYF. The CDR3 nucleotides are TGCAGTGCTAGAGGACTAGCTCCCTACGAGCAGTACTTC.

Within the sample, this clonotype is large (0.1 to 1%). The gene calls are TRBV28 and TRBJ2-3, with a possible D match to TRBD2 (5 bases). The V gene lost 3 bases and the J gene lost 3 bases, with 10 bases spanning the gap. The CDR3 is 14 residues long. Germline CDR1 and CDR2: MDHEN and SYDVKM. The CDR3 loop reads CASSFQRRTDTQYF. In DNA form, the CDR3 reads TGTGCCAGCAGTTTCCAGCGGAGGACAGATACGCAGTATTTT.

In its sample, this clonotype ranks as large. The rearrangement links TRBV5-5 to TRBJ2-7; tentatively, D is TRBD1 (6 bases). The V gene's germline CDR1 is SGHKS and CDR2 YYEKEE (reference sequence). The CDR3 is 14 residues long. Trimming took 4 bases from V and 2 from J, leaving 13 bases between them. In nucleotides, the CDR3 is TGTGCCAGCAGCCATACCGGGACAACCTACGAGCAGTACTTC. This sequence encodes CASSHTGTTYEQYF.

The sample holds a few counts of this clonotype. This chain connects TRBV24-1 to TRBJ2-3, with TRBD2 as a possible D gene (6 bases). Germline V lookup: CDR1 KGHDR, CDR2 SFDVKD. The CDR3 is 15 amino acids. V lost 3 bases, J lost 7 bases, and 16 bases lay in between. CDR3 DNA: TGTGCCACCAGTGATGAGGGTTGGGGCGGGAATACGCAGTATTTT. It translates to CATSDEGWGGNTQYF.

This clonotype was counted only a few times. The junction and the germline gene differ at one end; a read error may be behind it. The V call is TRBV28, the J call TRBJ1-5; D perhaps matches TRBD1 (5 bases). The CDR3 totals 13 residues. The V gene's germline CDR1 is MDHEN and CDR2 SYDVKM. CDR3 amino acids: CGSSSGDFWSLNF. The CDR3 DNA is TGTGGCAGCAGTTCCGGGGACTTTTGGAGTTTGAATTTT.

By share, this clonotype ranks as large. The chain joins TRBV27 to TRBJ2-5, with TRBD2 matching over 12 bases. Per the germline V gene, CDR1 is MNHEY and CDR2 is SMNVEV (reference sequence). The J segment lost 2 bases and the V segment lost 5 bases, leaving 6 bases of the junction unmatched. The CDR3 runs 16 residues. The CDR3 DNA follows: TGTGCCAGCAGTGAGGGACTAGCGGGCTTACAAGAGACCCAGTACTTC. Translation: CASSEGLAGLQETQYF.

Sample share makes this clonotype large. This chain's CDR3 is CASSRPGTNTGELFF. As DNA, the CDR3 is TGTGCCAGCAGCCGTCCCGGGACGAACACCGGGGAGCTGTTTTTT. The chain uses TRBV5-8 and TRBJ2-2, with D perhaps TRBD2 (5 bases). This CDR3 is built from 15 residues. Trimming took 4 bases from V and 0 from J, leaving 10 bases between them. From germline, CDR1 is SGHTS and CDR2 YDEGEE.

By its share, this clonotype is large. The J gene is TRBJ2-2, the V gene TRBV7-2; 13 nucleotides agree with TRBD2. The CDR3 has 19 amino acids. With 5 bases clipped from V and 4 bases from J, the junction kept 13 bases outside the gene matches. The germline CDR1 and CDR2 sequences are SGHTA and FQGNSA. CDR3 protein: CASSPRGTSGERATGELFF. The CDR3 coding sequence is TGTGCCAGCAGCCCCCGCGGGACTAGCGGGGAGCGAGCCACCGGGGAGCTGTTTTTT.

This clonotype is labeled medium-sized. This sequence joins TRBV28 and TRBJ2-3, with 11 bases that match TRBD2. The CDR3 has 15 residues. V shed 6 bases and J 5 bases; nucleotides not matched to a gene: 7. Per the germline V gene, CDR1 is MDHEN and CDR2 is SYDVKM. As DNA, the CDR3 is TGTGCCAGCAGCCGACTAGCGGGACGGGGAGATACGCAGTATTTT. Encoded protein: CASSRLAGRGDTQYF.

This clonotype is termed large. The CDR3 DNA is TGTGCCACGGGTGCCGGAGAGGCCGCCTACGAGCAGTACTTC. Translating gives CATGAGEAAYEQYF. The J gene is TRBJ2-7, the V gene TRBV28, with no clear D. The CDR3 consists of 14 residues. Germline-derived CDR1 and CDR2 are MDHEN and SYDVKM. Trimming took off 10 bases at V and 2 bases at J, with 18 bases between the two ends.

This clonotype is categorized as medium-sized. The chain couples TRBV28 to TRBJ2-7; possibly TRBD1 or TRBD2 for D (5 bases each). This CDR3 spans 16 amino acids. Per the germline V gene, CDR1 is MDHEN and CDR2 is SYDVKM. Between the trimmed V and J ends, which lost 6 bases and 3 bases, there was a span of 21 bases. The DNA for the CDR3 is TGTGCCAGCAGAGCGGAACAGGACCACGGATTCTACGAGCAGTACTTC. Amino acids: CASRAEQDHGFYEQYF.

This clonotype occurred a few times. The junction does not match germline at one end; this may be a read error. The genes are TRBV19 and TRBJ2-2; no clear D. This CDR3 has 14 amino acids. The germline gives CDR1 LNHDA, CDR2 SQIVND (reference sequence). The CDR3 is CANSLVWGTGELFF. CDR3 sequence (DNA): TGTGCCAATAGTCTCGTCTGGGGTACCGGGGAGCTGTTTTTT. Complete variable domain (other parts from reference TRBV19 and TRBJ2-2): DGGITQSPKYLFRKEGQNVTLSCEQNLNHDAMYWYRQDPGQGLRLIYYSQIVNDFQKGDIAEGYSVSREKKESFPLTVTSAQKNPTAFYLCANSLVWGTGELFFGEGSRLTVL.

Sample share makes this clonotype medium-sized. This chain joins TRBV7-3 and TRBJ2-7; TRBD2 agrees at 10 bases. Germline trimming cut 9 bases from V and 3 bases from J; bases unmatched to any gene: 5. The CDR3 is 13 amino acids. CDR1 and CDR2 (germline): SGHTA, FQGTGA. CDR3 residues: CASKREGNYEQYF. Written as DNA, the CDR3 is TGTGCCAGTAAGCGGGAGGGAAACTACGAGCAGTACTTC.

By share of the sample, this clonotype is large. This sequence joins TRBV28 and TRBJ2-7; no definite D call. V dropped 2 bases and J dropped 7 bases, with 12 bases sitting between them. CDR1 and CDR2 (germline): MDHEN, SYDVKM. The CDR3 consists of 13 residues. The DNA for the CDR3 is TGTGCCAGCAGTTTAGCCCCCTATACAGAGCAGTACTTC. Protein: CASSLAPYTEQYF.

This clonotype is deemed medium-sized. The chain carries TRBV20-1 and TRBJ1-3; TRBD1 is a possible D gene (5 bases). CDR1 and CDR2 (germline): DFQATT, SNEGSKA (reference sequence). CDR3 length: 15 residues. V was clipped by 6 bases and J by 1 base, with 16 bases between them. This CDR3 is CSARDGHRSGNTIYF. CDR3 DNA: TGCAGTGCCCGGGACGGTCACCGATCTGGAAACACCATATATTTT.

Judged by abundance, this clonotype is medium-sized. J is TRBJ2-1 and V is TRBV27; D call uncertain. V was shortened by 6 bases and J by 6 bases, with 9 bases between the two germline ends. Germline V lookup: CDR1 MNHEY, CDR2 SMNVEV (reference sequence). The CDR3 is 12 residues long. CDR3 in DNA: TGTGCCAGCAGCGTCATCGGCAATGAGCAGTTCTTC. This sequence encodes CASSVIGNEQFF.

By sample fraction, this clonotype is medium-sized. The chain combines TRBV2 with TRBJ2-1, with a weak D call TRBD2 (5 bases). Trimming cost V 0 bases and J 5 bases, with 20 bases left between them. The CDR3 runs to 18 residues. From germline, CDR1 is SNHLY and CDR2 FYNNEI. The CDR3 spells CASSEAVEFSGLDNEQFF. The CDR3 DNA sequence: TGTGCCAGCAGTGAAGCTGTCGAATTCAGCGGCCTAGACAATGAGCAGTTCTTC.

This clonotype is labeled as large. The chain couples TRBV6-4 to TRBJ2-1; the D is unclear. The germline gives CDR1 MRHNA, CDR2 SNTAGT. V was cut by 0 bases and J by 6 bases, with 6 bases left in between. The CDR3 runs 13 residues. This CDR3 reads CASSDSEPNEQFF. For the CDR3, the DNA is TGTGCCAGCAGTGACTCCGAGCCCAATGAGCAGTTCTTC.

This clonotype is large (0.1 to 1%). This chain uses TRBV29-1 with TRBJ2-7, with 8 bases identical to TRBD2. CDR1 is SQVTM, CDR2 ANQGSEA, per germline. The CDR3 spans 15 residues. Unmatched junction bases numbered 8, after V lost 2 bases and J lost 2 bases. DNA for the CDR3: TGCAGCGTTGAAACCCCTAGCGGGCTAACCTACGAGCAGTACTTC. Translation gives CSVETPSGLTYEQYF.

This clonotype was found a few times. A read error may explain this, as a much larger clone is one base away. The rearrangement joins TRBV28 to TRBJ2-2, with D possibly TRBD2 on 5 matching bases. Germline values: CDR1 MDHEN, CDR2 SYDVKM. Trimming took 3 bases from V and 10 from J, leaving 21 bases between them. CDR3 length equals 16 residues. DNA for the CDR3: TGTGCCAGCAGTTTTGGAGGCGGGCCAGGCGCCGAGGAGCTGTTTTTT. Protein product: CASSFGGGPGAEELFF.

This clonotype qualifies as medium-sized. In DNA form, the CDR3 reads TGCAGTGCTAGAGATTCTACTAGCGGGGATGCAGATACGCAGTATTTT. Protein product: CSARDSTSGDADTQYF. The chain carries TRBV20-1 and TRBJ2-3; TRBD2 agrees at 10 bases. This CDR3 has 16 residues. Trimming at V came to 0 bases and at J to 4 bases, leaving 7 bases not matched to a gene. Germline V lookup: CDR1 DFQATT, CDR2 SNEGSKA (reference sequence).

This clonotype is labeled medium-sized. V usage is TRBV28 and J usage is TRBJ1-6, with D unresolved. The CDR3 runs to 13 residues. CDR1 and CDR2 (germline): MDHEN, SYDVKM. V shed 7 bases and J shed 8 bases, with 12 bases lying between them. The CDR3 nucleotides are TGTGCCAGCAAGATCACGACCCATTCACCCCTCCACTTT. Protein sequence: CASKITTHSPLHF.

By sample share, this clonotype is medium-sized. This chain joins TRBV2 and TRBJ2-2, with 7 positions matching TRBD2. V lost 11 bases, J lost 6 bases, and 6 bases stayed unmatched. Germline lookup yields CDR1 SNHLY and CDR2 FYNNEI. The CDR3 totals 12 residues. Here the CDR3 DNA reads TGTGCCGGTGCACTAGCGTCCGGGGAGCTGTTTTTT. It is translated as CAGALASGELFF.